Listed here is a single T cell receptor (beta chain). In the study's own analysis: Nucleated cell counts were estimated from reference gene primer amplification. Sequenced by immunoSEQ multiplex PCR; TCRdb stores in-frame clones only, minus some. V, J and clone size reflect that table, while D and trimming were determined from the DNA. The repertoire holds about 61,000 clones, around 80% seen once, with about 5.5% in the top ten. These data originate in a study of blood T cell repertoires in COVID-19. For the study at large: Both acute and convalescent COVID-19 samples were obtained from the United States, Italy and Spain. In each case, the material was cDNA or gDNA derived from T cells, B-cell-depleted T cells, or PBMCs.

This TCR derives from a woman in her 70s with acute or convalescent COVID-19. The sequencing sample was made of peripheral blood.

In DNA, the CDR3 is TGTGCCAGCAGCTTGGACAGGAACACTGAAGCTTTCTTT. Protein: CASSLDRNTEAFF. The chain is built from TRBV11-2 and TRBJ1-1, with D perhaps TRBD1 (6 bases). Trimming removed 3 bases from V and 1 base from J, with 6 bases in between. There are 13 residues in the CDR3. Germline V CDR1 and CDR2: SGHAT, FQNNGV. Filled out from reference TRBV11-2 and TRBJ1-1, the complete variable domain reads EAGVAQSPRYKIIEKRQSVAFWCNPISGHATLYWYQQILGQGPKLLIQFQNNGVVDDSQLPKDRFSAERLKGVDSTLKIQPAKLEDSAVYLCASSLDRNTEAFFGQGTRLTVV.